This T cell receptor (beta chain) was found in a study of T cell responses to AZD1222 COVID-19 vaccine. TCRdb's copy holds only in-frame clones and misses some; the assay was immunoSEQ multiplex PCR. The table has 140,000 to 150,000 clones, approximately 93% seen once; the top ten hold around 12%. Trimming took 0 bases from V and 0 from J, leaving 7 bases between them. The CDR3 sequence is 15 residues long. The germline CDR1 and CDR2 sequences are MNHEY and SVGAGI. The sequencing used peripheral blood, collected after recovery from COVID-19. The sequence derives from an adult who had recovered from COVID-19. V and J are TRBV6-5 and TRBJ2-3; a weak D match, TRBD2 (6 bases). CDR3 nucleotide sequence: TGTGCCAGCAGTTACTCGGCGGGGAGCACAGATACGCAGTATTTT. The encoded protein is CASSYSAGSTDTQYF.